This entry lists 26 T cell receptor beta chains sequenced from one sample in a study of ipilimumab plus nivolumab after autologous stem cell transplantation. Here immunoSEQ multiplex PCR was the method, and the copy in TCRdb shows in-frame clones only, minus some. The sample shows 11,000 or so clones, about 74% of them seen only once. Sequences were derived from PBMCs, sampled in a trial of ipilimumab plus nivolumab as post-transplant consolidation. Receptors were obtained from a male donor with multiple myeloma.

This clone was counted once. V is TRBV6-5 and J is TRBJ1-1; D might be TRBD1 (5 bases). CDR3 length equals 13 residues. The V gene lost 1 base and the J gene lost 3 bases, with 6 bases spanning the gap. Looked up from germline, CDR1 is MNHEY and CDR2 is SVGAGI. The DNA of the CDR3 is TGTGCCAGCAGTTACTTCAGGGACACTGAAGCTTTCTTT. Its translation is CASSYFRDTEAFF.

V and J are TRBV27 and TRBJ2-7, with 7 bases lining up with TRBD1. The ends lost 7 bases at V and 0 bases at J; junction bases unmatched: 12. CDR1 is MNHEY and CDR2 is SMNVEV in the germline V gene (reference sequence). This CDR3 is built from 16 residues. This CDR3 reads CASKSSGTEPSYEQYF. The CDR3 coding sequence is TGTGCCAGCAAGTCCTCCGGGACAGAGCCCTCCTACGAGCAGTACTTC.

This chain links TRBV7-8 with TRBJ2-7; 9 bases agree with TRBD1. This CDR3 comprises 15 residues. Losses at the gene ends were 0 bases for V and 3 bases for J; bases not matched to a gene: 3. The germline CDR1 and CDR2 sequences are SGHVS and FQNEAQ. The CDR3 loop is CASSLADRGIYEQYF. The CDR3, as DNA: TGTGCCAGCAGCTTAGCGGACAGGGGAATCTACGAGCAGTACTTC.

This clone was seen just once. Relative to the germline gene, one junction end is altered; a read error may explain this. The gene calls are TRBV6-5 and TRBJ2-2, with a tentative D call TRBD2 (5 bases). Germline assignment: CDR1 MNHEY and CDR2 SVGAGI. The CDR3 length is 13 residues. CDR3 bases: TGTGCCAGCAAGTGGCCTCGACACCGGGGAGCTGTTTTT. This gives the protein CASKWPRHRGAVF.

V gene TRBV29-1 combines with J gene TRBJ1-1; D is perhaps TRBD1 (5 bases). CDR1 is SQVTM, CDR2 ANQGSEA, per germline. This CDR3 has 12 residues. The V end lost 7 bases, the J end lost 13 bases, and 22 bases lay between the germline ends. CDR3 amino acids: CSATSGWGKGFF. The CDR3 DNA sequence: TGCAGCGCCACCTCAGGGTGGGGAAAGGGTTTCTTT.

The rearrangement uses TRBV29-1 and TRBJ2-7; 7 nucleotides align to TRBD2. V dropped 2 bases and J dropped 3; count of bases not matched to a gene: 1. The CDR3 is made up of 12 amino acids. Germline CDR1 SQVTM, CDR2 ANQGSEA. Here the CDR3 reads CSVEIAGYEQYF. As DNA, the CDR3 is TGCAGCGTTGAAATAGCGGGCTACGAGCAGTACTTC.

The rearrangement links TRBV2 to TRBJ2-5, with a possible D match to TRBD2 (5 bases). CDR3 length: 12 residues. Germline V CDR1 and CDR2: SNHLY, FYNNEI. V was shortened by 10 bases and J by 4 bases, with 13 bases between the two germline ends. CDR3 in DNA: TGTGCCACCTCCGAGGGAACAGAGACCCAGTACTTC. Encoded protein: CATSEGTETQYF.

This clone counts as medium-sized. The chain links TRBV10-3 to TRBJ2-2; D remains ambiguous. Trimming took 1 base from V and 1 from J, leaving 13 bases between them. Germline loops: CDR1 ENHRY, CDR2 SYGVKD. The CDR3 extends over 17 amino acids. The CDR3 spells CAISEFYLDGNTGELFF. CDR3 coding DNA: TGTGCCATCAGTGAGTTTTACCTGGACGGGAACACCGGGGAGCTGTTTTTT.

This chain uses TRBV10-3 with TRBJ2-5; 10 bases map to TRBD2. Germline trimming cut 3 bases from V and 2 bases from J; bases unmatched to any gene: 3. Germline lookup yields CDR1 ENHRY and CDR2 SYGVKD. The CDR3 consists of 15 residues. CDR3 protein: CAISDSGGPQETQYF. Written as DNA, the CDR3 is TGTGCCATCAGTGATAGCGGGGGGCCTCAAGAGACCCAGTACTTC.

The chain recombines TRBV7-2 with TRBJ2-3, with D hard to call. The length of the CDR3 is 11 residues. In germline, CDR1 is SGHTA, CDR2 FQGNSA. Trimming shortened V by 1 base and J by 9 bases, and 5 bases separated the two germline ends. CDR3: CASSLDTTQYF. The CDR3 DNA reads TGTGCCAGCAGCTTAGATACGACGCAGTATTTT.

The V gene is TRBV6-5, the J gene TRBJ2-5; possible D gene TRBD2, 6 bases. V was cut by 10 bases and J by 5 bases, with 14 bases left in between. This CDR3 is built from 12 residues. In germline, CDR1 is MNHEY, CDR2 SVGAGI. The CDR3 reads CATGTPGETQYF. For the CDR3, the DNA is TGTGCCACCGGGACTCCCGGGGAGACCCAGTACTTC.

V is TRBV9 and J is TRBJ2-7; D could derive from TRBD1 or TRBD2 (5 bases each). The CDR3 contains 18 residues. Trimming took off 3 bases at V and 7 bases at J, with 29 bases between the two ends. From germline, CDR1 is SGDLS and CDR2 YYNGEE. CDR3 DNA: TGTGCCAGCAGCGGTCTACTGGTCGGGGCCCCAAGTCGAGGAGAGCAGTACTTC. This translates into CASSGLLVGAPSRGEQYF.

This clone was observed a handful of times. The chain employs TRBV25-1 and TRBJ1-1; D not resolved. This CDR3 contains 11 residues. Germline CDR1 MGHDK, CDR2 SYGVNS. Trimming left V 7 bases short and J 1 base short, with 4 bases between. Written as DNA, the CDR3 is TGTGCCAGCACAGGGAACACTGAAGCTTTCTTT. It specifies CASTGNTEAFF.

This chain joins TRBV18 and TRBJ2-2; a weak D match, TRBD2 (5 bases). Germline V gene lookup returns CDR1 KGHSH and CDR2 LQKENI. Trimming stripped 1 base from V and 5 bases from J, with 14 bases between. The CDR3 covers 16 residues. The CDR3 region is CASSPQKAVMTGELFF. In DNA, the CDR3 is TGTGCCAGCTCACCACAAAAAGCGGTTATGACCGGGGAGCTGTTTTTT.

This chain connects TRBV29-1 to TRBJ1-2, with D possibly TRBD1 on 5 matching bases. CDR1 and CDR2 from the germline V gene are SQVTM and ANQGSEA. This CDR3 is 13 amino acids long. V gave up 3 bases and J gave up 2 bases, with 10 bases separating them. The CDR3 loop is CSVDVGLNYGYTF. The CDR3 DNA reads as TGCAGCGTTGACGTGGGGCTCAACTATGGCTACACCTTC.

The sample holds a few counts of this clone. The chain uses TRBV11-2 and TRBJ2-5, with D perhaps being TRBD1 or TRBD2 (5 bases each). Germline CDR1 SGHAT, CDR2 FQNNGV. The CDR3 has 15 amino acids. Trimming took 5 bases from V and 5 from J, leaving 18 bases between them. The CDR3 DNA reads TGTGCCAGCAGCCCACCCCAAGGGGACGAGGAGACCCAGTACTTC. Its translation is CASSPPQGDEETQYF.

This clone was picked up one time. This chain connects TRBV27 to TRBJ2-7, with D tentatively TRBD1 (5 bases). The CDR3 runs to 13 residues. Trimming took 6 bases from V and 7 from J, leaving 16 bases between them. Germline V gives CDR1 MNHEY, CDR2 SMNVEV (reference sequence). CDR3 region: CASSPTVAGEQYF. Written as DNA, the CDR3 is TGTGCCAGCAGCCCGACAGTAGCAGGGGAGCAGTACTTC.

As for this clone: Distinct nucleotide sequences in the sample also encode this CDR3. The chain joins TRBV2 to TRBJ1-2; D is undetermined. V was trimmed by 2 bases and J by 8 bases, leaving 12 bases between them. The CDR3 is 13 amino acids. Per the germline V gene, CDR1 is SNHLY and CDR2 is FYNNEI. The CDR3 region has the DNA TGTGCCAGCAGTGAATATAAGGGTGGGGGCTACACCTTC. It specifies CASSEYKGGGYTF.

The CDR3 DNA reads as TGTGCCAGCAGCTTAGTCGGGGATACGCAGTATTTT. Amino acids: CASSLVGDTQYF. The chain links TRBV7-2 to TRBJ2-3; D remains ambiguous. Germline CDR1 and CDR2: SGHTA and FQGNSA. This CDR3 comprises 12 residues. Deletions cut 1 base from V and 6 bases from J, with 5 bases between.

CDR3 protein: CASSFGTGRWWAKNIQYF. The CDR3 DNA follows: TGTGCCAGCAGCTTCGGGACAGGGAGGTGGTGGGCCAAAAACATTCAGTACTTC. The genes are TRBV5-6 and TRBJ2-4, with TRBD1 identical over 9 bases. This CDR3 contains 18 residues. V lost 2 bases and J lost 1; bases outside the gene matches: 10. Germline CDR1 is SGHDT and CDR2 is YYEEEE. The complete variable domain, with remaining parts taken from reference TRBV5-6 and TRBJ2-4, reads DAGVTQSPTHLIKTRGQQVTLRCSPKSGHDTVSWYQQALGQGPQFIFQYYEEEERQRGNFPDRFSGHQFPNYSSELNVNALLLGDSALYLCASSFGTGRWWAKNIQYFGAGTRLSVL.

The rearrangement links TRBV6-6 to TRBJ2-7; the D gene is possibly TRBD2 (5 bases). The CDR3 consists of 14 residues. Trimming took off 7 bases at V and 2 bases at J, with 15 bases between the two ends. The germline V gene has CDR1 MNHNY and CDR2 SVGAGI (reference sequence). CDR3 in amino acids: CASKLTNLAYEQYF. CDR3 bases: TGTGCCAGCAAATTGACTAACCTAGCCTACGAGCAGTACTTC.

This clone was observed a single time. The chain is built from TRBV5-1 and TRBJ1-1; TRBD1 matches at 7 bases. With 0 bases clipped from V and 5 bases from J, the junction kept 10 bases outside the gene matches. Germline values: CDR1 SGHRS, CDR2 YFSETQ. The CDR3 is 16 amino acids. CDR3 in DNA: TGCGCCAGCAGCTTGGGGTCGACAGGGAGTGGGACTGAAGCTTTCTTT. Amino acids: CASSLGSTGSGTEAFF.

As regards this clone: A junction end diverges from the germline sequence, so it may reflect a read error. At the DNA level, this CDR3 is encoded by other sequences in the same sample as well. The CDR3: CASNGGRTGGGYTF. The CDR3 DNA is TGCGCCAGCAATGGGGGTCGGACAGGGGGGGGCTACACCTTC. The rearrangement links TRBV28 to TRBJ1-2; 10 positions agree with TRBD1. The CDR3 consists of 14 residues. CDR1 is MDHEN and CDR2 is SYDVKM in the germline V gene.

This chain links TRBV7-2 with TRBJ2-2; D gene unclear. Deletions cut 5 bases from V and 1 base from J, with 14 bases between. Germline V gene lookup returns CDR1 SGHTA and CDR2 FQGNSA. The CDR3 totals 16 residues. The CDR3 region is CASSPHFQQNTGELFF. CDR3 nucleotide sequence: TGTGCCAGCAGCCCCCACTTTCAACAGAACACCGGGGAGCTGTTTTTT. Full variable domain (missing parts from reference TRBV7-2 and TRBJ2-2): GAGVSQSPSNKVTEKGKDVELRCDPISGHTALYWYRQSLGQGLEFLIYFQGNSAPDKSGLPSDRFSAERTGGSVSTLTIQRTQQEDSAVYLCASSPHFQQNTGELFFGEGSRLTVL.

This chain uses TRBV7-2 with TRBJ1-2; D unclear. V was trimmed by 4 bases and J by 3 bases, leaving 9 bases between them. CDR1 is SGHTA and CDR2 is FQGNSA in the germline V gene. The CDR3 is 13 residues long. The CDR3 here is CASSSDGYYGYTF. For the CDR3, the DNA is TGTGCCAGCAGCTCGGACGGCTACTATGGCTACACCTTC.

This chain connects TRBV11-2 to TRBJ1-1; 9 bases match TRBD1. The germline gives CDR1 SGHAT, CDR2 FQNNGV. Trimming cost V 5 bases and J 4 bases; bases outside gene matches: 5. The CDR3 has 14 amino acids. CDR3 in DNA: TGTGCCAGCAGCCCCCGGACAGGGGCCACTGAAGCTTTCTTT. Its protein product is CASSPRTGATEAFF.